The 9 T cell receptor beta chains below were found in one sample sequenced in a study of blood T cell repertoires in COVID-19. Method: immunoSEQ multiplex PCR; TCRdb's copy keeps in-frame clones and lacks some. The table shows approximately 80,000 clones, with about 87% occurring only once. The source material was peripheral blood. The receptors were sampled from a man aged 40-55 years with acute or convalescent COVID-19.

The chain carries TRBV19 and TRBJ1-3; no definite D call. This CDR3 is 13 amino acids long. Trimming cost V 7 bases and J 0 bases, with 7 bases left between them. CDR1 is LNHDA and CDR2 is SQIVND in the germline V gene (reference sequence). The CDR3 sequence is CASTLGSGNTIYF. In DNA form, the CDR3 reads TGTGCCAGTACCCTAGGCTCTGGAAACACCATATATTTT.

The chain combines TRBV5-1 with TRBJ2-1; D is possibly TRBD2 (6 bases). The CDR3 runs 15 residues. V was pared by 4 bases and J by 4 bases, with 15 bases between. Germline CDR1 is SGHRS and CDR2 is YFSETQ. The CDR3 nucleotides read TGCGCCAGCAGCGAGGACCCGGGGGAATACAATGAGCAGTTCTTC. This gives the protein CASSEDPGEYNEQFF.

A note on this clone: The junction differs from germline at one of its ends, possibly a read error. This sample includes further DNA sequences coding for the same CDR3. The chain joins TRBV6-6 to TRBJ1-5; D is unresolved. The germline gives CDR1 MNHNY, CDR2 SVGAGI (reference sequence). The CDR3 sequence is 15 residues long. CDR3 sequence reads: CASSYASNSNQPQHF. Written as DNA, the CDR3 is TGTGCCAGCAGTTACGCGAGTAATAGCAACCAGCCCCAGCATTTT.

V is TRBV19 and J is TRBJ1-5; no reliable D call. The CDR3 spans 14 residues. Trimming removed 9 bases at V and 6 bases at J, with 18 bases between. Germline CDR1 LNHDA, CDR2 SQIVND (reference sequence). The CDR3 loop is CASRQDYYTQPQHF. The CDR3 bases are TGTGCCAGCCGACAAGATTATTATACTCAGCCCCAGCATTTT.

V gene TRBV24-1 combines with J gene TRBJ2-1; 7 positions match TRBD2. Looked up from germline, CDR1 is KGHDR and CDR2 is SFDVKD. With V trimmed by 3 bases and J by 0 bases, 4 bases remained unmatched. The CDR3 consists of 16 residues. DNA of the CDR3: TGTGCCACCAGTGATAGTGGACTAGACTCCTACAATGAGCAGTTCTTC. Translating it yields CATSDSGLDSYNEQFF.

J is TRBJ2-5 and V is TRBV9; unclear D gene. Trimming stripped 4 bases from V and 1 base from J, with 14 bases between. Germline V gene data show CDR1 as SGDLS and CDR2 as YYNGEE. This CDR3 is 15 amino acids long. CDR3 sequence (DNA): TGTGCCAGCAGCCAACAAGGAGCCGCCCAAGAGACCCAGTACTTC. Translating it yields CASSQQGAAQETQYF.

The chain combines TRBV7-6 with TRBJ1-3; no reliable D call. Trimming cost V 5 bases and J 2 bases, with 13 bases left between them. The CDR3 sequence is 15 residues long. Per germline, CDR1 SGHVS and CDR2 FNYEAQ. Here the CDR3 reads CASSLNDGAGNTIYF. CDR3 bases: TGTGCCAGCAGCCTAAACGACGGGGCTGGAAACACCATATATTTT.

The V call is TRBV14, the J call TRBJ2-5, with 11 positions matching TRBD1. The CDR3 extends over 15 amino acids. J was trimmed by 4 bases and V by 4 bases; bases with no gene match: 5. The germline V gene encodes CDR1 SGHDN and CDR2 FVKESK. CDR3 in DNA: TGTGCCAGCAGCCTAAGGACAGGGGGCTTAGAGACCCAGTACTTC. Amino acids: CASSLRTGGLETQYF.

The chain is built from TRBV18 and TRBJ1-5; 8 bases fit TRBD1. The CDR3 is 17 residues long. J was trimmed by 4 bases and V by 3 bases; bases with no gene match: 11. CDR1 and CDR2 (germline): KGHSH, LQKENI. CDR3 residues: CASSPETGAAWNQPQHF. As DNA, the CDR3 is TGTGCCAGCTCACCGGAGACAGGGGCCGCGTGGAATCAGCCCCAGCATTTT. Based on the CDR3 plus reference TRBV18 and TRBJ1-5, the full variable domain is NAGVMQNPRHLVRRRGQEARLRCSPMKGHSHVYWYRQLPEEGLKFMVYLQKENIIDESGMPKERFSAEFPKEGPSILRIQQVVRGDSAAYFCASSPETGAAWNQPQHFGDGTRLSIL.